The 25 T cell receptor beta chains in this list originate from one sample, sequenced in a study of CD8 T cells in ankylosing spondylitis. MiXCR, run by TCRdb on the 5' RACE reads, gives a single entry per CDR3 protein. The profile shows about 200,000 distinct CDR3 sequences, about 26% of them singletons. The sample consisted of blood, either unsorted or a sorted T cell fraction (not recorded which). These receptor sequences come from a male donor with ankylosing spondylitis or in good health (not recorded which).

This clonotype was seen once. This sequence joins TRBV6-5 and TRBJ1-6; 9 nucleotides match TRBD1. Trimming removed 2 bases from V and 5 bases from J; junction bases left unmatched: 4. The CDR3 sequence is 16 residues long. Looked up from germline, CDR1 is MNHEY and CDR2 is SVGAGI. CDR3 DNA sequence: TGTGCCAGCAGTTACGGACAGGGGTATAATAATTCACCCCTCCACTTT. It specifies CASSYGQGYNNSPLHF.

The chain is built from TRBV12-3 or TRBV12-4 and TRBJ1-2; D gene ambiguous. The CDR3 runs to 14 residues. V lost 7 bases and J lost 6, with 18 bases in between. In DNA, the CDR3 is TGTGCCAGCACCGCTTCGGTGCAGATGAATGGCTACACCTTC. Its translation: CASTASVQMNGYTF.

Concerning this clonotype: A much larger clone sits a single nucleotide away, making a read error possible. This chain connects TRBV7-2 to TRBJ1-5, with D maybe TRBD1 (6 bases). Germline V CDR1 and CDR2: SGHTA, FQGNSA. V lost 4 bases and J lost 9, with 19 bases in between. The CDR3 covers 15 residues. CDR3 residues: CASSSGGTPSGPQHF. CDR3 DNA: TGTGCCAGCAGCTCGGGAGGGACACCGAGCGGGCCCCAGCATTTT.

This chain joins TRBV29-1 and TRBJ2-7; 9 bases match TRBD1. The length of the CDR3 is 12 residues. Germline CDR1 and CDR2: SQVTM and ANQGSEA. V shed 5 bases and J 4 bases; nucleotides not matched to a gene: 3. CDR3 residues: CSVTGGEYEQYF. DNA for the CDR3: TGCAGCGTTACAGGGGGCGAGTACGAGCAGTACTTC.

This clonotype has ten or more counts. The chain is built from TRBV29-1 and TRBJ2-1; 10 nucleotides align to TRBD1. This CDR3 contains 19 residues. Germline values: CDR1 SQVTM, CDR2 ANQGSEA. J lost 5 bases, V lost 7 bases, and 23 bases had no gene match. In nucleotides, the CDR3 is TGCAGCGCCAAGGTAGGGACAGGGGCCGCCAAGGGCTATGACAATGAGCAGTTCTTC. Its translation: CSAKVGTGAAKGYDNEQFF.

In its sample, this clonotype was seen a few times. For the CDR3, the DNA is TGTGCCAGCACCAGGGGGGATACGCAGTATTTT. Amino acid sequence: CASTRGDTQYF. The chain couples TRBV25-1 to TRBJ2-3; 7 nucleotides match TRBD1. Trimming at V came to 7 bases and at J to 6 bases, leaving 1 base not matched to a gene. The CDR3 sequence is 11 residues long. CDR1 is MGHDK and CDR2 is SYGVNS in the germline V gene.

The rearrangement joins TRBV7-2 to TRBJ2-3; possible D gene TRBD2, 5 bases. The V end was cut by 5 bases, the J end by 6 bases, with 12 bases between. The CDR3 sequence is 13 residues long. CDR1 and CDR2 from the germline V gene are SGHTA and FQGNSA. The CDR3 bases are TGTGCCAGCAGCAACTCTAAGCGGGATACGCAGTATTTT. Encoded protein: CASSNSKRDTQYF.

This chain uses TRBV20-1 with TRBJ1-2; D is ambiguous. V lost 6 bases and J 2 bases, leaving 10 bases between the germline ends. The CDR3 runs 12 residues. The germline gives CDR1 DFQATT, CDR2 SNEGSKA (reference sequence). The CDR3 nucleotides read TGCAGTGCCATCGAAGTAAACTATGGCTACACCTTC. This sequence encodes CSAIEVNYGYTF.

This clonotype was detected many times. The rearrangement joins TRBV5-1 to TRBJ2-3, with TRBD2 as a possible D gene (5 bases). V lost 1 base, J lost 5 bases, and 8 bases lay in between. Looked up from germline, CDR1 is SGHRS and CDR2 is YFSETQ. This CDR3 has 13 residues. The CDR3 sequence: CASSLREGDTQYF. The CDR3 nucleotides are TGCGCCAGCAGCTTGCGAGAGGGAGATACGCAGTATTTT.

This clonotype was found many times. V gene TRBV20-1 combines with J gene TRBJ1-5; no reliable D call. Looked up from germline, CDR1 is DFQATT and CDR2 is SNEGSKA (reference sequence). V lost 1 base, J lost 5 bases, and 9 bases lay in between. The CDR3 is made up of 13 amino acids. CDR3 protein: CSARGRQDQPQHF. The DNA of the CDR3 is TGCAGTGCTAGAGGGCGGCAGGATCAGCCCCAGCATTTT.

In this sample, this clonotype turned up many times. This sequence joins TRBV4-1 and TRBJ1-2, with D possibly being TRBD1 (5 bases). Per the germline V gene, CDR1 is MGHRA and CDR2 is YSYEKL. The CDR3 length is 16 residues. V was shortened by 1 base and J by 0 bases, with 12 bases between the two germline ends. CDR3 in DNA: TGCGCCAGCAGCCAAGGAATCCAGGGCGCTAACTATGGCTACACCTTC. Translated, it gives CASSQGIQGANYGYTF.

V gene TRBV29-1 combines with J gene TRBJ2-1; D is undetermined. Per the germline V gene, CDR1 is SQVTM and CDR2 is ANQGSEA. This CDR3 region has 15 residues. V lost 7 bases, J lost 0 bases, and 16 bases lay in between. The CDR3 region has the DNA TGCAGCGCCTCACTCCTGGAGAGCTCCTACAATGAGCAGTTCTTC. Residues: CSASLLESSYNEQFF.

The rearrangement links TRBV11-2 to TRBJ2-1; 15 bases line up with TRBD2. Unmatched junction bases numbered 7, after V lost 4 bases and J lost 6 bases. Germline V gene lookup returns CDR1 SGHAT and CDR2 FQNNGV. This CDR3 is 17 amino acids long. CDR3 in amino acids: CASSSWGTSGRSNEQFF. The CDR3 coding sequence is TGTGCCAGCAGCTCCTGGGGGACTAGCGGGAGGTCCAATGAGCAGTTCTTC.

This clonotype showed up many times. The chain recombines TRBV3-1 with TRBJ1-6; no reliable D call. This CDR3 spans 13 amino acids. V was cut by 7 bases and J by 4 bases, with 8 bases left in between. Germline V lookup: CDR1 LGHDT, CDR2 YNNKEL (reference sequence). The CDR3 reads CASTPAYNSPLHF. The CDR3 DNA reads as TGTGCCAGCACCCCGGCGTATAATTCACCCCTCCACTTT. Supplemented by reference TRBV3-1 and TRBJ1-6, the full variable domain reads DTAVSQTPKYLVTQMGNDKSIKCEQNLGHDTMYWYKQDSKKFLKIMFSYNNKELIINETVPNRFSPKSPDKAHLNLHINSLELGDSAVYFCASTPAYNSPLHFGNGTRLTVT.

This clonotype has a handful of counts. The chain recombines TRBV29-1 with TRBJ2-1; D unresolved. Germline CDR1 reads SQVTM; CDR2 reads ANQGSEA. The CDR3 has 11 residues. Deletions cut 6 bases from V and 8 bases from J, with 11 bases between. The CDR3 DNA follows: TGCAGCGTCCCAATGGGGTATGAGCAGTTCTTC. Translating gives CSVPMGYEQFF.

This chain joins TRBV10-3 and TRBJ2-7, with D possibly matching TRBD1 (5 bases). CDR3 length: 13 amino acids. Trimming cost V 7 bases and J 2 bases, with 12 bases left between them. Germline CDR1 is ENHRY and CDR2 is SYGVKD. The CDR3 DNA follows: TGTGCCATCAAGCTAGGGGCAGCCTACGAGCAGTACTTC. Protein: CAIKLGAAYEQYF.

The sample holds one count of this clonotype. The chain has TRBV11-1 and TRBJ2-7, with 15 bases aligning to TRBD2. CDR3 length equals 19 residues. Germline-derived CDR1 and CDR2 are SGHAT and FQDESV (reference sequence). Trimming removed 5 bases from V and 1 base from J; junction bases left unmatched: 12. Here the CDR3 DNA reads TGTGCCAGCAGCCCAGGACTAGCGGGAGGGCCCCCCAGATCCTACGAGCAGTACTTC. Protein sequence: CASSPGLAGGPPRSYEQYF. The full variable domain, completed using reference TRBV11-1 and TRBJ2-7, is EAEVAQSPRYKITEKSQAVAFWCDPISGHATLYWYRQILGQGPELLVQFQDESVVDDSQLPKDRFSAERLKGVDSTLKIQPAELGDSAMYLCASSPGLAGGPPRSYEQYFGPGTRLTVT.

This clonotype was seen repeatedly, ten times or more. The chain links TRBV3-1 to TRBJ2-7, with unresolved D. There are 15 residues in the CDR3. V lost 0 bases and J 0 bases, leaving 9 bases between the germline ends. Germline V gene lookup returns CDR1 LGHDT and CDR2 YNNKEL (reference sequence). The DNA of the CDR3 is TGTGCCAGCAGCCAAGATCTCGTCGGCTCCTACGAGCAGTACTTC. Amino acid sequence: CASSQDLVGSYEQYF.

J is TRBJ2-7 and V is TRBV4-2; D tentatively reads TRBD1 or TRBD2 (5 bases each). Germline V gives CDR1 LGHNA, CDR2 YNFKEQ. The CDR3 consists of 12 residues. The ends were cut back, 4 bases at V and 5 bases at J, with 9 bases in the middle. The CDR3 DNA follows: TGTGCCAGCAGCCCAGGGACCGACGAGCAGTACTTC. The encoded protein is CASSPGTDEQYF.

In this sample, this clonotype turned up a few times. This sequence joins TRBV6-2 or TRBV6-3 and TRBJ2-1; TRBD2 matches at 12 bases. The CDR3 runs 16 residues. Unmatched junction bases numbered 3, after V lost 2 bases and J lost 4 bases. CDR1 is MNHEY and CDR2 is SVGEGT in the germline V gene. DNA of the CDR3: TGTGCCAGCAGTTACGGGACTAGCGGGCTGTACAATGAGCAGTTCTTC. It yields the protein CASSYGTSGLYNEQFF.

This clonotype was picked up a small number of times. V and J are TRBV20-1 and TRBJ2-7; 11 bases line up with TRBD2. With V trimmed by 1 base and J by 6 bases, 8 bases remained unmatched. This CDR3 contains 15 residues. The germline CDR1 and CDR2 sequences are DFQATT and SNEGSKA (reference sequence). This CDR3 is CSARGPGLAVLEQYF. CDR3 nucleotide sequence: TGCAGTGCTAGAGGCCCGGGACTAGCGGTACTCGAGCAGTACTTC.

This clonotype was detected ten times or more. This chain links TRBV20-1 with TRBJ1-1, with 7 bases that match TRBD1. The ends lost 5 bases at V and 2 bases at J; junction bases unmatched: 8. This CDR3 comprises 14 residues. Germline V lookup: CDR1 DFQATT, CDR2 SNEGSKA (reference sequence). The CDR3 DNA is TGCAGTGCTGACCGGACAGGCGGTAACACTGAAGCTTTCTTT. Encoded protein: CSADRTGGNTEAFF.

The table lists this clonotype with many counts. The chain has TRBV15 and TRBJ2-2; a weak D match, TRBD1 (6 bases). This CDR3 is built from 15 residues. Trimming cost V 1 base and J 0 bases, with 6 bases left between them. Germline V gene data show CDR1 as LNHNV and CDR2 as YYDKDF (reference sequence). The CDR3 here is CATSRGDTNTGELFF. CDR3 sequence (DNA): TGTGCCACCAGCAGAGGGGACACGAACACCGGGGAGCTGTTTTTT.

The chain employs TRBV2 and TRBJ2-6; the D is unclear. V shed 4 bases and J shed 4 bases, with 8 bases lying between them. The CDR3 is made up of 14 amino acids. Looked up from germline, CDR1 is SNHLY and CDR2 is FYNNEI. This CDR3 reads CASSVESGANVLTF. The CDR3 coding sequence is TGTGCCAGCAGTGTAGAATCCGGGGCCAACGTCCTGACTTTC. Using reference TRBV2 and TRBJ2-6 for the parts outside the CDR3, the full variable domain is EPEVTQTPSHQVTQMGQEVILRCVPISNHLYFYWYRQILGQKVEFLVSFYNNEISEKSEIFDDQFSVERPDGSNFTLKIRSTKLEDSAMYFCASSVESGANVLTFGAGSRLTVL.

This clonotype has ten or more counts. The chain joins TRBV29-1 to TRBJ1-1, with a possible D match to TRBD1 (5 bases). Trimming pared 5 bases from V and 1 base from J, leaving 14 bases between. Germline V gene sequence: CDR1 SQVTM, CDR2 ANQGSEA. The CDR3 has 14 amino acids. This chain's CDR3 is CSVLGTRQNTEAFF. The CDR3 DNA sequence: TGCAGCGTTTTAGGGACGAGACAGAACACTGAAGCTTTCTTT.